Listed below are T cell receptor beta chains from one sample, sequenced in a study of blood T cells in healthy people across ages. MiXCR, applied by TCRdb to the 5' RACE reads, yields one record per CDR3 protein. The sample includes more than 650,000 distinct CDR3 sequences, about a fifth of them seen just once. Sequencing was carried out using blood. These receptors were obtained from a man aged 65-85 years in good health. Both conserved end residues are part of each CDR3. The D gene is left open where the match is weak. Rows give clone size only sometimes, using once, few, many, or a class for an expanded clone.

D: TRBD2; size: -; V: TRBV20-1; J: TRBJ2-1; DNA: TGCAGTCCTGTGGGGACTAGCGGTTACAATGAGCAGTTCTTC; CDR3: CSPVGTSGYNEQFF
D: -; size: -; V: TRBV11-3; J: TRBJ1-1; DNA: TGTGCCAGCAGCAATACAGGTCTGAACACTGAAGCTTTCTTT; CDR3: CASSNTGLNTEAFF
D: -; size: -; V: TRBV29-1; J: TRBJ1-2; DNA: TGCACACCGGGTGGCGGTGATGGCTACACCTTC; CDR3: CTPGGGDGYTF
D: -; size: few; V: TRBV24-1; J: TRBJ2-3; DNA: TGTGCCACCAGTGACAGGGTGACCGATACGCAGTATTTT; CDR3: CATSDRVTDTQYF
D: TRBD1; size: -; V: TRBV29-1; J: TRBJ1-5; DNA: TGCAGCGTTGGAGGACAGGGGGATCAGCCCCAGCATTTT; CDR3: CSVGGQGDQPQHF
D: TRBD2; size: few; V: TRBV12-3/TRBV12-4; J: TRBJ2-3; DNA: TGTGCCAGCAGTAGCGGGGAATTGAGCACAGATACGCAGTATTTT; CDR3: CASSSGELSTDTQYF
D: -; size: -; V: TRBV28; J: TRBJ1-6; DNA: TGTGCCAGCAGTCCTCCGGGGGCCTATAATTCACCCCTCCACTTT; CDR3: CASSPPGAYNSPLHF
D: TRBD2; size: -; V: TRBV2; J: TRBJ2-1; DNA: TGTGCCAGCATTAAGAGACTAGCGGGGAAGGCCTCCTACAATGAGCAGTTCTTC; CDR3: CASIKRLAGKASYNEQFF
D: -; size: few; V: TRBV19; J: TRBJ2-1; DNA: TGTGCCAGTAGTATAGTGGCCAATGAGCAGTTCTTC; CDR3: CASSIVANEQFF
D: -; size: -; V: TRBV5-1; J: TRBJ1-3; DNA: TGCGCCAGCAGCTTGGAGGGGGGCCCCTCTGGAAACACCATATATTTT; CDR3: CASSLEGGPSGNTIYF
D: -; size: -; V: TRBV5-1; J: TRBJ2-3; DNA: TGCGCCAGCAGCCCCCTGACCCTCACAGATACGCAGTATTTT; CDR3: CASSPLTLTDTQYF
D: -; size: few; V: TRBV25-1; J: TRBJ2-7; DNA: TGTGCCAGCAGTGAATATATGAGCCATTACGAGCAGTACTTC; CDR3: CASSEYMSHYEQYF
D: TRBD1; size: -; V: TRBV6-1; J: TRBJ1-3; DNA: TGTGCCAGCAGTGTACAGGGGCAAGGAAACACCATATATTTT; CDR3: CASSVQGQGNTIYF
D: TRBD1; size: -; V: TRBV6-2/TRBV6-3; J: TRBJ2-4; DNA: TGTGCCAGCAGGTCTCCCGGGACAGCCGAGTACTTC; CDR3: CASRSPGTAEYF
D: TRBD2; size: few; V: TRBV7-2; J: TRBJ2-3; DNA: TGTGCCAGCAGGGGACTAGTTGTAGCAGATACGCAGTATTTT; CDR3: CASRGLVVADTQYF
D: TRBD1; size: -; V: TRBV6-5; J: TRBJ2-3; DNA: TGTGCCAGCAGTTACGGGACAGGGCGGGCAGATACGCAGTATTTT; CDR3: CASSYGTGRADTQYF
D: TRBD2; size: -; V: TRBV5-1; J: TRBJ2-3; DNA: TGCGCCAGCAGCTCTAACGCGGGGGGCACAGATACGCAGTATTTT; CDR3: CASSSNAGGTDTQYF
D: -; size: -; V: TRBV11-2; J: TRBJ2-3; DNA: TGTGCCAGCAGCACGCGACGGGGACGTACCACAGATACGCAGTATTTT; CDR3: CASSTRRGRTTDTQYF
D: TRBD1; size: few; V: TRBV11-2; J: TRBJ1-2; DNA: TGTGCCAGCAGCCTATCGGGACAGTGGGGCTACACCTTC; CDR3: CASSLSGQWGYTF
D: -; size: many; V: TRBV5-5; J: TRBJ1-4; DNA: TGTGCCAGCAGGCGGGACATGGGGCAGGAAAAACTGTTTTTT; CDR3: CASRRDMGQEKLFF
D: -; size: few; V: TRBV29-1; J: TRBJ1-3; DNA: TGCAGCGGGGCCGGGACAATGGGCGGAAACACCATATATTTT; CDR3: CSGAGTMGGNTIYF
D: -; size: -; V: TRBV12-3/TRBV12-4; J: TRBJ1-5; DNA: TGTGCCAGCAGTTTAGGGGGGCTAGACAATCAGCCCCAGCATTTT; CDR3: CASSLGGLDNQPQHF
D: -; size: -; V: TRBV7-9; J: TRBJ2-4; DNA: TGTGCCAGCAGCTCTCCTCAGATAAACAAAAACATTCAGTACTTC; CDR3: CASSSPQINKNIQYF
D: -; size: -; V: TRBV29-1; J: TRBJ1-1; DNA: TGCAGCGTTGCCACAGGGAGGCAGACTGAAGCTTTCTTT; CDR3: CSVATGRQTEAFF